Listed below are T cell receptor beta chains from one sample, sequenced in a study of lymphopenia after photon versus proton radiotherapy. Profiled with immunoSEQ multiplex PCR; TCRdb holds only in-frame clones, not every one. The profile shows 50,000 to 65,000 clones, about 85% of them singletons. The sequences come from peripheral blood, collected from a patient treated with proton-based radiotherapy. The source is an elderly man with esophageal cancer. Each CDR3 is given with its conserved first and last residue. Each record gives: CDR3 DNA, CDR3 protein, V gene, clone size, D gene, CDR3 length, J gene. D genes are given only for firm matches. Clone size, where shown, is once, few, many, or a class for clones that have expanded.

TGCGCCAGCAGCCAAGATCTAGCGGGGGGGTCAGAGACCCAGTACTTC,CASSQDLAGGSETQYF,TRBV4-3,.,TRBD2,16,TRBJ2-5
TGTGCCAGCAGTGAAGTGGGTTTGGGGACTAATGAAAAACTGTTTTTT,CASSEVGLGTNEKLFF,TRBV6-1,.,.,16,TRBJ1-4
TGTGCCAGCAGTCCGTGGGACAGGGGGCAACCTTCCTACACCTTC,CASSPWDRGQPSYTF,TRBV27,.,TRBD1,15,TRBJ1-2
TGTGCCAGCAGCTTTTCTCCGGTGCGGGGATACAATGAGCAGTTCTTC,CASSFSPVRGYNEQFF,TRBV5-4,.,.,16,TRBJ2-1
TGTGCCAGCAGCCCCATACAGGGGGCAGGAGAGAATGAGCAGTTCTTC,CASSPIQGAGENEQFF,TRBV5-4,.,TRBD1,16,TRBJ2-1
TGCGCCAGCGGACAGGGGGCGGACACCGGGGAGCTGTTTTTT,CASGQGADTGELFF,TRBV5-1,.,TRBD1,14,TRBJ2-2
TGTGCCAGCAGAAGCACGTCCTACGAGCAGTACTTC,CASRSTSYEQYF,TRBV6-5,.,.,12,TRBJ2-7
TGTGCCAGCAGTTTATCGTTTGGGCAGGGGAACACTGAAGCTTTCTTT,CASSLSFGQGNTEAFF,TRBV27,.,.,16,TRBJ1-1
TGTGCCAGCAGTCTCCGTACAGCATACAATGAGCAGTTCTTC,CASSLRTAYNEQFF,TRBV27,.,.,14,TRBJ2-1
TGTGCCAGCACTCCAGACAGGGGCAATCAGCCCCAGCATTTT,CASTPDRGNQPQHF,TRBV2,.,TRBD1,14,TRBJ1-5
TGTGCCAGCAGCCGCGGGACAGTGTTACTATATGGCTACACCTTC,CASSRGTVLLYGYTF,TRBV4-2,.,TRBD1,15,TRBJ1-2
TGTGCCAGCAGTGAACGACAGGGGCTCCCCCTCTACGAGCAGTACTTC,CASSERQGLPLYEQYF,TRBV6-1,.,TRBD1,16,TRBJ2-7
TGTGCCAGCAGCATGGACAGAAACTATGGCTACACCTTC,CASSMDRNYGYTF,TRBV7-2,.,.,13,TRBJ1-2
TGCAGCGTTCGAGGGGAGTCCTATAATTCACCCCTCCACTTT,CSVRGESYNSPLHF,TRBV29-1,.,.,14,TRBJ1-6
TGTGCCAGCAGCCCTGCAATTACTAATCCGTCCTCCTACAATGAGCAGTTCTTC,CASSPAITNPSSYNEQFF,TRBV7-9,.,.,18,TRBJ2-1
TGTGCCAGCCGCCGGTCTGGGGCCAACGTCCTGACTTTC,CASRRSGANVLTF,TRBV9,few,.,13,TRBJ2-6
TGTGCCAGCAGCTTCGGACAGGTAGCGGCCGGCGAGCAGTACTTC,CASSFGQVAAGEQYF,TRBV7-9,.,.,15,TRBJ2-7
TGTGCCAGCAGCGACAACCCCCTGGGACAGGGGATGAATGAGCAGTTCTTC,CASSDNPLGQGMNEQFF,TRBV11-2,.,TRBD1,17,TRBJ2-1
TGTGCCAGCAGCCGGGACAGGGTCGAGCAGTACTTC,CASSRDRVEQYF,TRBV7-9,few,TRBD1,12,TRBJ2-7
TGTGCAAGTCGCTACCAGGACAGGGGGCCCTACAATGAGCAGTTCTTC,CASRYQDRGPYNEQFF,TRBV12-2,once,.,16,TRBJ2-1
TGTGCCAGCAGTGCGGGGTTCGGTGAGCAGTTCTTC,CASSAGFGEQFF,TRBV2,.,.,12,TRBJ2-1
TGTGCCAGCTCACCAACTCAACAGGGATCAAATGGCTACACCTTC,CASSPTQQGSNGYTF,TRBV18,.,.,15,TRBJ1-2
TGCGCCAGCAGCCGGCGGGAGTCCAATGAGCAGTTCTTC,CASSRRESNEQFF,TRBV4-3,.,TRBD2,13,TRBJ2-1
TGCGCCAGCAGCTTTTCCCCGGGAACGACAGATACGCAGTATTTT,CASSFSPGTTDTQYF,TRBV5-1,.,.,15,TRBJ2-3
TGTGCCAGCAGCTTAGAGGCGACGGGTGCGAATCAGCCCCAGCATTTT,CASSLEATGANQPQHF,TRBV7-2,.,.,16,TRBJ1-5
TGTGCCACCAGCAGAGATCGGTGGGGGCACTACGAGCAGTACTTC,CATSRDRWGHYEQYF,TRBV15,once,.,15,TRBJ2-7
TGTGCCAGCAGCTTATTGACATCGCTCATGCTAGCCAAAAACATTCAGTACTTC,CASSLLTSLMLAKNIQYF,TRBV7-8,.,.,18,TRBJ2-4
TGTGCCAGCAGCTTTTTTGCGGATACTGAAGCTTTCTTT,CASSFFADTEAFF,TRBV7-9,.,.,13,TRBJ1-1
TGTGCCAGTAGTGTGGGACGACAAGAGACCCAGTACTTC,CASSVGRQETQYF,TRBV19,.,.,13,TRBJ2-5
TGTGCCAGCAGCTTGGAGTCAGGGGATACCTACGAGCAGTACTTC,CASSLESGDTYEQYF,TRBV11-2,.,.,15,TRBJ2-7
TGCGCCAGCACACACAGGGCTAGCGCAGCCGGGGAGCTGTTTTTT,CASTHRASAAGELFF,TRBV4-1,.,.,15,TRBJ2-2